One T cell receptor beta chain is described in this entry. Its target is unknown. The data were taken from a study of beta chain features in type 1 diabetes. Study details: Healthy donors and patients showed comparable age, gender and cell yields.

Study-level findings and limits: TCRB CDR3s from Type 1 diabetes patients were moderately but significantly shorter in all four CD4+ subsets. There was no resolution here of whether HLA type influences TCRB rearrangement.

The CDR3 sequence is 15 residues long. Reverse transcription of all isolated RNA meant that expressed TCRB transcripts were sequenced. The data were produced by immunoSEQ multiplex PCR, yet TCRdb's version contains in-frame clones alone and is incomplete. The repertoire holds around 250,000 clones, 25% to 30% seen once, with approximately 4% in the top ten. The clonotype comes from a man in his thirties or forties in good health. Source material: central memory CD4+ T cells from blood. The J gene is TRBJ2-7, the V gene TRBV12-2; the D call of TRBD2 is as the table states it, not checked on the DNA. TRBV12-2 is annotated as a pseudogene. CDR3 bases: TGTGCAAGTCGTTTTGCCGGGACTAGCAAGTACGAGCAGTACTTC. Encoded protein: CASRFAGTSKYEQYF.